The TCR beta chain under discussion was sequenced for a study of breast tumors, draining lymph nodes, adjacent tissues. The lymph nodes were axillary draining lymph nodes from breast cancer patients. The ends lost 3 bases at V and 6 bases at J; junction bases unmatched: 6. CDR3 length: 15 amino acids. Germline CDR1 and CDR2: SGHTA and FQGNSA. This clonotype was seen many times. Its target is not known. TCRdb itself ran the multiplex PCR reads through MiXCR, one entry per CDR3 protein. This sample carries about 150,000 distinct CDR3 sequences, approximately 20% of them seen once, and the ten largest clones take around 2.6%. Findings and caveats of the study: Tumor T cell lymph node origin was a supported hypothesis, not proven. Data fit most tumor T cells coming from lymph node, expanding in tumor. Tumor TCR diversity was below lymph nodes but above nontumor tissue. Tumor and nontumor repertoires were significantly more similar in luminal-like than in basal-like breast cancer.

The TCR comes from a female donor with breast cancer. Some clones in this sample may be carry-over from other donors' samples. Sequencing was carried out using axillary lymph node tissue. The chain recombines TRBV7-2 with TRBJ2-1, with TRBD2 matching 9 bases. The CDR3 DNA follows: TGTGCCAGCAGCTTGGGGACTAGCCCCCTCAATGAGCAGTTCTTC. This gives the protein CASSLGTSPLNEQFF. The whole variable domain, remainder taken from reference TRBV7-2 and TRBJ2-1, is GAGVSQSPSNKVTEKGKDVELRCDPISGHTALYWYRQSLGQGLEFLIYFQGNSAPDKSGLPSDRFSAERTGGSVSTLTIQRTQQEDSAVYLCASSLGTSPLNEQFFGPGTRLTVL.